This T cell receptor (beta chain) was sequenced during a study of blood T cell repertoires in COVID-19. The overall study: The cDNA or gDNA used as material had been derived from T cells, B-cell-depleted T cells, or PBMCs.

Here immunoSEQ multiplex PCR was the method, and the copy in TCRdb shows in-frame clones only, minus some. This sample has 300,000 or so clones, with around 89% found just once. In germline, CDR1 is SGHVS, CDR2 FQNEAQ. The CDR3 consists of 16 residues. Trimming took 5 bases from V and 2 from J; bases not matched to a gene: 6. The genes are TRBV7-8 and TRBJ2-3, with 11 bases lining up with TRBD2. Sequencing was carried out using peripheral blood. This receptor was identified in a woman aged 40 to 55 with acute or convalescent COVID-19. The CDR3 DNA reads as TGTGCCAGCAGCCCAGGGACTAGCGGCCTCACAGATACGCAGTATTTT. This translates into CASSPGTSGLTDTQYF. The complete variable domain, with remaining parts taken from reference TRBV7-8 and TRBJ2-3, reads GAGVSQSPRYKVAKRGQDVALRCDPISGHVSLFWYQQALGQGPEFLTYFQNEAQLDKSGLPSDRFFAERPEGSVSTLKIQRTQQEDSAVYLCASSPGTSGLTDTQYFGPGTRLTVL.